The T cell receptor beta chain under discussion was sequenced for a study of T-cell reconstitution after alpha-beta-depleted transplantation in children. General study results and limits: Newly made T cells mostly supplied T-cell counts and diversity one year after transplant. For some patients, TCRbeta diversity was high at day 60 because of recipient T cells and thymic progenitors that survived. Expanded graft clones numbering several hundred reportedly gave rise to alpha-beta T cells about two months after transplant.

Preparation of the TCRbeta library was carried out with unique molecular identifiers. Via MiXCR, TCRdb re-called the PCR reads, giving one row per CDR3 protein. The sample yields hundreds of thousands of distinct CDR3 sequences, 10% to 15% seen once. A note on this clonotype: Its antigen is currently unknown.

Per germline, CDR1 DFQATT and CDR2 SNEGSKA (reference sequence). V gave up 1 base and J gave up 7 bases, with 17 bases separating them. This CDR3 contains 14 residues. The sample consisted of PBMCs, mostly from graft donor cells, taken 360 days after TCRalphabeta/CD19-depleted stem cell transplant. This chain connects TRBV20-1 to TRBJ2-7; D is ambiguous. This TCR came from a male patient aged 5 to 17 who had a stem cell transplant for acute myeloid leukemia, so the T cells may come from the graft donor. The CDR3 region has the DNA TGCAGTGCTAGAGTGGAAAGGTTGGTGGGGGAGCAGTACTTC. Amino acid sequence: CSARVERLVGEQYF.